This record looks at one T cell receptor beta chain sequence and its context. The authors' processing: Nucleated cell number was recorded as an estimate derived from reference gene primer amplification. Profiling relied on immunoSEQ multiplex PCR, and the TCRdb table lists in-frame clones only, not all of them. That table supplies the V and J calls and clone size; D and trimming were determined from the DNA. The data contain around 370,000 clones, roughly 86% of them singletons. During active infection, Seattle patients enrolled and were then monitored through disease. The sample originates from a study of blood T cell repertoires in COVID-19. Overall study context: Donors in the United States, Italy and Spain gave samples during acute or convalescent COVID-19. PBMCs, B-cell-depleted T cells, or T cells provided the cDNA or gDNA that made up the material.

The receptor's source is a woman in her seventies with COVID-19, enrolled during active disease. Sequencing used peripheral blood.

The DNA of the CDR3 is TGTGCCAGCAGCTCACCGACAGGGAACCGAGATACGCAGTATTTT. Translated, it gives CASSSPTGNRDTQYF. The chain joins TRBV5-6 to TRBJ2-3; TRBD1 aligns across 7 bases. This CDR3 spans 15 amino acids. The trim removed 3 bases at V and 5 bases at J, leaving 9 bases unmatched. Germline CDR1 reads SGHDT; CDR2 reads YYEEEE.